The 17 T cell receptor beta chains below were found in one sample sequenced in a study of cytomegalovirus exposure and HLA in healthy donors. Researchers ran the PCR with 60 Vbeta and 13 Jbeta primers. Libraries were prepared by immunoSEQ multiplex PCR; TCRdb keeps only in-frame clonotypes and omits some of them. The sample has approximately 100,000 clones, roughly 80% seen once. The sequenced sample consisted of PBMCs. The receptors derive from a female donor in good health and CMV-seropositive.

There are a few counts of this clone. The chain employs TRBV7-2 and TRBJ2-5, with unresolved D. V lost 5 bases to trimming and J lost 5 bases, with 9 bases between them. Germline V CDR1 and CDR2: SGHTA, FQGNSA. This CDR3 comprises 12 residues. The chain's CDR3 is CASSRYVETQYF. CDR3 coding DNA: TGTGCCAGCAGCCGCTACGTGGAGACCCAGTACTTC.

The V gene is TRBV18, the J gene TRBJ1-5; 8 bases are shared with TRBD1. Losses at the gene ends were 4 bases for V and 4 bases for J; bases not matched to a gene: 6. Looked up from germline, CDR1 is KGHSH and CDR2 is LQKENI. CDR3 length equals 15 residues. The CDR3 DNA follows: TGTGCCAGCTCACATCGGACAGGGCAAAATCAGCCCCAGCATTTT. Translating gives CASSHRTGQNQPQHF.

The V call is TRBV9, the J call TRBJ1-1; a possible D gene is TRBD1 (5 bases). CDR1 and CDR2 from the germline V gene are SGDLS and YYNGEE. V lost 3 bases, J lost 4 bases, and 16 bases lay in between. The CDR3 consists of 15 residues. The CDR3 coding sequence is TGTGCCAGCAGCGCGGGTAGGACAAAAGTCACTGAAGCTTTCTTT. Encoded protein: CASSAGRTKVTEAFF.

The chain employs TRBV11-3 and TRBJ2-1, with TRBD1 matching over 8 bases. V lost 8 bases to trimming and J lost 8 bases; unmatched junction nucleotides: 11. CDR3 size: 14 residues. Per germline, CDR1 SGHNT and CDR2 YENEEA. CDR3 coding DNA: TGTGCCAGCTCGTCAGGGGGCGAGGGGTATGAGCAGTTCTTC. Translation: CASSSGGEGYEQFF.

The rearrangement joins TRBV19 to TRBJ2-7; TRBD1 might be the D (5 bases). Looked up from germline, CDR1 is LNHDA and CDR2 is SQIVND (reference sequence). The V end lost 3 bases, the J end lost 2 bases, and 8 bases lay between the germline ends. CDR3 size: 13 residues. In nucleotides, the CDR3 is TGTGCCAGTAGTATTATAGGGGCCTACGAGCAGTACTTC. It codes for CASSIIGAYEQYF.

This clone occurred once. The V call is TRBV25-1, the J call TRBJ2-7; the D gene is possibly TRBD1 (6 bases). The CDR3 has 13 amino acids. CDR1 and CDR2 from the germline V gene are MGHDK and SYGVNS. The CDR3 DNA is TGTGCTACAGGTTATGGGGGCAAGTACGAGCAGTACTTC. Translation: CATGYGGKYEQYF.

The V gene is TRBV7-9, the J gene TRBJ2-1, with 12 bases that match TRBD2. The CDR3 runs 15 residues. V was clipped by 0 bases and J by 15 bases; unmatched bases: 9. The germline gives CDR1 SEHNR, CDR2 FQNEAQ (reference sequence). Here the CDR3 DNA reads TGTGCCAGCAGCTTAGCGGGGCTAGCGGGAGGGAATCCGTTCTTC. This gives the protein CASSLAGLAGGNPFF.

This chain joins TRBV4-3 and TRBJ2-5, with 8 bases identical to TRBD2. The germline V gene encodes CDR1 LGHNA and CDR2 YSLEER. The junction had 2 bases not matched to a gene; V was cut back by 1 base and J by 4 bases. This CDR3 is 14 amino acids long. In DNA, the CDR3 is TGCGCCAGCAGCCAAGCGGGGGGGCCAGAGACCCAGTACTTC. Protein sequence: CASSQAGGPETQYF.

This sequence joins TRBV30 and TRBJ1-2; D gene unclear. V was trimmed by 3 bases and J by 3 bases, leaving 14 bases between them. Germline V gene data show CDR1 as GTSNPN and CDR2 as SVGIG (reference sequence). This CDR3 contains 14 residues. CDR3 bases: TGTGCCTGGAGCATGCCCCGATCGGACTATGGCTACACCTTC. As protein: CAWSMPRSDYGYTF.

V and J are TRBV30 and TRBJ1-1; no clear D. The CDR3 consists of 13 residues. Germline lookup yields CDR1 GTSNPN and CDR2 SVGIG (reference sequence). Trimming stripped 2 bases from V and 4 bases from J, with 11 bases between. The CDR3 spells CAWSPSSGTEAFF. CDR3 in DNA: TGTGCCTGGAGTCCCTCCTCAGGCACTGAAGCTTTCTTT.

The table lists this clone with a count of one. This chain connects TRBV6-5 to TRBJ1-1, with D perhaps TRBD1 (6 bases). V gave up 4 bases and J gave up 3 bases, with 12 bases separating them. Germline V gene data show CDR1 as MNHEY and CDR2 as SVGAGI. The CDR3 is 14 residues long. In nucleotides, the CDR3 is TGTGCCAGCAGTTCTTCTCAGGGGTACACTGAAGCTTTCTTT. This codes for CASSSSQGYTEAFF.

This chain links TRBV5-1 with TRBJ2-1; 8 bases agree with TRBD1. The length of the CDR3 is 13 residues. V shed 3 bases and J 5 bases; nucleotides not matched to a gene: 1. Germline V CDR1 and CDR2: SGHRS, YFSETQ. DNA for the CDR3: TGCGCCAGCAGCTCCAGGGGGCACAATGAGCAGTTCTTC. It yields the protein CASSSRGHNEQFF.

The gene calls are TRBV2 and TRBJ1-5, with 7 bases fitting TRBD1. CDR1 is SNHLY and CDR2 is FYNNEI in the germline V gene. J lost 4 bases, V lost 8 bases, and 8 bases had no gene match. The CDR3 runs 14 residues. Here the CDR3 DNA reads TGTGCCAGCTCGGGACAGACGTGGAATCAGCCCCAGCATTTT. This translates into CASSGQTWNQPQHF.

CDR3 DNA: TGTGCCAGCAGAAAAGAACAGGGATACAATTCCTACGAGCAGTACTTC. Protein sequence: CASRKEQGYNSYEQYF. The rearrangement joins TRBV7-3 to TRBJ2-7, with D possibly TRBD1 on 6 matching bases. Germline-derived CDR1 and CDR2 are SGHTA and FQGTGA. CDR3 length equals 16 residues. With 6 bases removed from V and 1 base from J, the gap between germline ends came to 19 bases.

The genes are TRBV27 and TRBJ1-1; 7 bases line up with TRBD1. V lost 4 bases, J lost 6 bases, and 8 bases stayed unmatched. CDR3 size: 14 residues. Germline V gives CDR1 MNHEY, CDR2 SMNVEV (reference sequence). CDR3 residues: CASSWGTDRAEAFF. CDR3 nucleotides: TGTGCCAGCAGTTGGGGGACAGATCGCGCTGAAGCTTTCTTT.

The chain has TRBV7-6 and TRBJ1-4; D is uncertain. The CDR3 is 16 residues long. Trimming removed 6 bases from V and 0 bases from J, with 14 bases in between. Germline V gene data show CDR1 as SGHVS and CDR2 as FNYEAQ. The CDR3 DNA sequence: TGTGCCAGCAGTCCCCTGGCACGTGCAACTAATGAAAAACTGTTTTTT. Protein: CASSPLARATNEKLFF.

This chain links TRBV2 with TRBJ1-4, with D perhaps matching TRBD1 (6 bases). Germline-derived CDR1 and CDR2 are SNHLY and FYNNEI. V lost 6 bases and J lost 0, with 17 bases in between. The CDR3 extends over 17 amino acids. CDR3: CASSRPIDRTTNEKLFF. CDR3 coding DNA: TGTGCCAGCAGCCGCCCTATAGACAGGACAACTAATGAAAAACTGTTTTTT.